The 11 T cell receptor beta chains listed next were all sequenced from one sample in a study of blood T cell repertoires in COVID-19. Clones were read by immunoSEQ multiplex PCR, and TCRdb kept only the in-frame ones, dropping some. The sample lists under 400,000 clones; about 92% were seen once. The specimen was peripheral blood. Every receptor here comes from a woman in her sixties with COVID-19, enrolled during active disease.

The J gene is TRBJ1-1, the V gene TRBV27, with a possible D match to TRBD1 (5 bases). Germline CDR1 is MNHEY and CDR2 is SMNVEV (reference sequence). Trimming took 8 bases from V and 9 from J, leaving 13 bases between them. CDR3 length equals 11 residues. CDR3 sequence reads: CASRGGLQAFF. Here the CDR3 DNA reads TGTGCCAGCCGGGGGGGACTCCAAGCTTTCTTT.

The rearrangement links TRBV5-1 to TRBJ1-6; 8 bases fit TRBD1. There are 15 residues in the CDR3. The junction had 3 bases not matched to a gene; V was cut back by 0 bases and J by 7 bases. The germline V gene has CDR1 SGHRS and CDR2 YFSETQ. CDR3 protein: CASSLGTGNNSPLHF. Written as DNA, the CDR3 is TGCGCCAGCAGCTTGGGGACAGGGAACAATTCACCCCTCCACTTT.

V is TRBV7-9 and J is TRBJ2-1; 8 bases align to TRBD1. The germline V gene has CDR1 SEHNR and CDR2 FQNEAQ (reference sequence). The CDR3 runs 17 residues. J was trimmed by 7 bases and V by 4 bases; bases with no gene match: 15. The CDR3 nucleotides are TGTGCCAGCAGCTCCAAGACGACAGGGGACGATCCAAATGAGCAGTTCTTC. Translated: CASSSKTTGDDPNEQFF. The full variable domain, its missing parts supplied by reference TRBV7-9 and TRBJ2-1, is DTGVSQNPRHKITKRGQNVTFRCDPISEHNRLYWYRQTLGQGPEFLTYFQNEAQLEKSRLLSDRFSAERPKGSFSTLEIQRTEQGDSAMYLCASSSKTTGDDPNEQFFGPGTRLTVL.

This clone showed up just a few times. The chain employs TRBV2 and TRBJ1-5; the D gene is possibly TRBD1 (6 bases). CDR1 is SNHLY and CDR2 is FYNNEI in the germline V gene. V was shortened by 7 bases and J by 2 bases, with 6 bases between the two germline ends. CDR3 length equals 12 residues. CDR3 bases: TGTGCCAGCACAGGGGGCAATCAGCCCCAGCATTTT. It codes for CASTGGNQPQHF.

This sequence joins TRBV4-1 and TRBJ1-2; D unresolved. Germline V gives CDR1 MGHRA, CDR2 YSYEKL. V lost 0 bases and J lost 8, with 10 bases in between. The CDR3 spans 13 residues. The CDR3, as DNA: TGCGCCAGCAGCCAAGATTCGGTAGCGGGCTACACCTTC. Amino acids: CASSQDSVAGYTF.

With respect to this clone: Other DNA sequences in this sample translate to the same CDR3. V gene TRBV5-1 combines with J gene TRBJ1-1; TRBD1 aligns across 7 bases. CDR1 is SGHRS and CDR2 is YFSETQ in the germline V gene. This CDR3 is 14 amino acids long. Unmatched junction bases numbered 1, after V lost 0 bases and J lost 2 bases. The CDR3 coding sequence is TGCGCCAGCAGCTTGGACAGGGGAAACACTGAAGCTTTCTTT. It yields the protein CASSLDRGNTEAFF.

V is TRBV6-5 and J is TRBJ1-5; a possible D gene is TRBD1 (5 bases). The CDR3 covers 13 residues. The germline CDR1 and CDR2 sequences are MNHEY and SVGAGI. V was cut by 6 bases and J by 4 bases, with 10 bases left in between. The CDR3: CASSPSGNQPQHF. Written as DNA, the CDR3 is TGTGCCAGCAGCCCCTCAGGGAATCAGCCCCAGCATTTT.

The V call is TRBV18, the J call TRBJ2-3; D call uncertain. The germline gives CDR1 KGHSH, CDR2 LQKENI. V lost 10 bases, J lost 3 bases, and 17 bases lay in between. The CDR3 spans 14 residues. CDR3 in DNA: TGTGCCACCCAAAGGAGCCTTGGGACAGATACGCAGTATTTT. This gives the protein CATQRSLGTDTQYF.

This clone came up a few times. The chain couples TRBV9 to TRBJ2-1; a weak D match, TRBD1 (5 bases). V dropped 2 bases and J dropped 9 bases, with 15 bases sitting between them. From germline, CDR1 is SGDLS and CDR2 YYNGEE. This CDR3 comprises 14 residues. The CDR3 sequence is CASSVTGRVVEQFF. In nucleotides, the CDR3 is TGTGCCAGCAGCGTCACTGGCAGGGTGGTTGAGCAGTTCTTC.

This clone was found once. The J gene is TRBJ2-7, the V gene TRBV6-2 or TRBV6-3, with a weak D call TRBD2 (6 bases). V lost 5 bases, J lost 2 bases, and 13 bases lay in between. CDR3 length: 14 residues. The germline gives CDR1 MNHEY, CDR2 SVGEGT. The CDR3 bases are TGTGCCAGCAGTCCGGCGGGGAGGCCCTACGAGCAGTACTTC. Translation gives CASSPAGRPYEQYF.

The chain combines TRBV6-5 with TRBJ1-1; possible D gene TRBD1, 6 bases. V was shortened by 2 bases and J by 3 bases, with 7 bases between the two germline ends. CDR1 MNHEY and CDR2 SVGAGI come from the germline V gene. The CDR3 extends over 13 amino acids. CDR3 region: CASSYGQYTEAFF. As DNA, the CDR3 is TGTGCCAGCAGTTACGGACAGTACACTGAAGCTTTCTTT.